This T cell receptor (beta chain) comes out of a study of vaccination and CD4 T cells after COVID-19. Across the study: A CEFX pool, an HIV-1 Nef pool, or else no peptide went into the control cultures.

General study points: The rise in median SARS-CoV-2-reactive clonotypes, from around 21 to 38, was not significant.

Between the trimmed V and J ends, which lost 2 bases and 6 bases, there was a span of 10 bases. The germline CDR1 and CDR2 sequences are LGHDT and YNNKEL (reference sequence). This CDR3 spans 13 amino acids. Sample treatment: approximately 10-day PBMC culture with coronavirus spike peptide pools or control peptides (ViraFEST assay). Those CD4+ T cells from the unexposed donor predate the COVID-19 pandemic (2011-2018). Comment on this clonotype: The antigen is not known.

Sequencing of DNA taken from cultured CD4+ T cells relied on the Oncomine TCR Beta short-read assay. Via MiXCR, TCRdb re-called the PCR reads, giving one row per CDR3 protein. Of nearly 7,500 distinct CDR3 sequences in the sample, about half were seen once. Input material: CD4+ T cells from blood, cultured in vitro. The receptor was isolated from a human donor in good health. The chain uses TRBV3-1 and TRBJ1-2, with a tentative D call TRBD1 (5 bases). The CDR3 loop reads CASSQQGENGYTF. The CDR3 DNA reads TGTGCCAGCAGCCAACAGGGTGAGAATGGCTACACCTTC. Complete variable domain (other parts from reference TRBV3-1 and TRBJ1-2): DTAVSQTPKYLVTQMGNDKSIKCEQNLGHDTMYWYKQDSKKFLKIMFSYNNKELIINETVPNRFSPKSPDKAHLNLHINSLELGDSAVYFCASSQQGENGYTFGSGTRLTVV.